This T cell receptor beta chain appears in the sequencing data of a study of neurological immune-mediated disorders. Regarding this clonotype: What it recognizes is unknown.

A single run covered 15-18 subjects with over 160 million TCR-beta sequences. TCRdb recomputed calls from the 5' RACE reads with MiXCR, one row per CDR3 protein. The sample includes 66,000 or so distinct CDR3 sequences, around 3.7% seen only once; the top ten take around 3.7%. Overall study results and limits: Phylogenetic grouping assigned the repertoires of 18 of 34 multiple sclerosis patients to a single related-CDR3 cluster, which may represent a signature.

The germline V and J ends were trimmed by 2 bases and 12 bases, with 18 bases remaining between them. Germline V CDR1 and CDR2: SGDLS, YYNGEE. CDR3 size: 14 residues. This sequence originates from a man between 40 and 49 years old with multiple sclerosis. The V gene is TRBV9, the J gene TRBJ1-3; D unresolved. The sample comprised PBMCs. CDR3: CASSVRSSGKNIYF. The CDR3 DNA is TGTGCCAGCAGCGTTAGGAGCTCTGGAAAAAACATATATTTT.